A selection of T cell receptor beta chains follows, all from one sample in a study of graft-versus-host responses after intestinal transplantation. Profiled with immunoSEQ multiplex PCR; TCRdb holds only in-frame clones, not every one. The top ten clones hold 3% to 4.5% of a sample with 6,000 to 7,500 clones, 30% to 40% of them seen once. The specimen was alloreactive CD8+ T cells from a mixed lymphocyte reaction culture, collected before transplantation. The origin of the receptors is a human patient who was an organ donor for intestinal transplantation. Both conserved end residues are part of each CDR3. D genes are given only for firm matches. Only some rows state a clone size, as once, few, many or a class for expanded clones.

TRBD2 | few | TRBJ2-1 | TRBV13 | TGTGCCAGCAGCTTACCCCCCGCGGGAGTAAATGACAATGAGCAGTTCTTC | CASSLPPAGVNDNEQFF
TRBD2 | NA | TRBJ2-7 | TRBV30 | TGTGCCTGGCAGAGACTAGCGGATATCCAGTACTTC | CAWQRLADIQYF
TRBD1 | medium-sized | TRBJ1-4 | TRBV19 | TGTGCCAGTAGTTCGACAGGGGCGTACGAAAAACTGTTTTTT | CASSSTGAYEKLFF
NA | few | TRBJ2-1 | TRBV13 | TGTGCCAGCAGCTTTAGCAGTATGGGTGAGCAGTTCTTC | CASSFSSMGEQFF
NA | medium-sized | TRBJ2-2 | TRBV21-1 | TGTGCCAGCAGCAAGACAGGGAGGTTAGAGGAGCTGTTTTTT | CASSKTGRLEELFF
NA | medium-sized | TRBJ2-5 | TRBV25-1 | TGTGCCAGCAGTGAATTTTTCCGGACAGCTCAAGAGACCCAGTACTTC | CASSEFFRTAQETQYF
TRBD2 | few | TRBJ2-7 | TRBV6-7 | TGTGCCAGCAGTCCGCGCTTTCTTCCGGGGGGGAAATACGAGCAGTACTTC | CASSPRFLPGGKYEQYF
TRBD2 | few | TRBJ2-1 | TRBV12-5 | TGTGCTAGTGGTTTTAGGACTAGCGGGGTTGTTTCCTACAATGAGCAGTTCTTC | CASGFRTSGVVSYNEQFF
NA | few | TRBJ1-5 | TRBV5-1 | TGTGCCAGCCATTTTTTAGGGGCAGGTCAGCCCCAGCATTTT | CASHFLGAGQPQHF
TRBD2 | few | TRBJ2-3 | TRBV5-4 | TGTGCCAGCAGCCTAGCGGGACTAGGTATACATACGCAGTATTTT | CASSLAGLGIHTQYF
NA | few | TRBJ2-7 | TRBV11-3 | TGTGCCAGCAGCTCCCGCAGGGCACCCTACGAGCAGTACTTC | CASSSRRAPYEQYF
NA | NA | TRBJ1-5 | TRBV21-1 | TGTGCCAGCAGCAAAAAGGAGAGTTTGAGCAATCAGCCCCAGCATTTT | CASSKKESLSNQPQHF
NA | medium-sized | TRBJ1-1 | TRBV27 | TGTGCCAGCAGTTTCGGGAGTGAAGCTTTCTTT | CASSFGSEAFF
TRBD2 | NA | TRBJ2-1 | TRBV2 | TGTGCCAGCAGTTATCTAGCGGGGTTTTACAATGAGCAGTTCTTC | CASSYLAGFYNEQFF
NA | NA | TRBJ2-1 | TRBV27 | TGTGCCAGCAGTTTATCGGTAGTTATGGTGCGTGAGCAGTTCTTC | CASSLSVVMVREQFF
NA | medium-sized | TRBJ2-3 | TRBV19 | TGTGCCAGTAGTATAGAAAACGGGGTTTCTATCACAGATACGCAGTATTTT | CASSIENGVSITDTQYF
TRBD2 | NA | TRBJ2-7 | TRBV13 | TGTGCCAGCAGCTTATACCCAGCGGGAGCACACGAGCAGTACTTC | CASSLYPAGAHEQYF
NA | NA | TRBJ1-5 | TRBV7-9 | TGTGCCAGCAGCAAAACAAACTGCGGGCGCGATTATAGCAATCAGCCCCAGCATTTT | CASSKTNCGRDYSNQPQHF
NA | medium-sized | TRBJ1-1 | TRBV19 | TGTGCCAGTACCCTGTGGGGCACTACTGAAGCTTTCTTT | CASTLWGTTEAFF
NA | NA | TRBJ1-4 | TRBV19 | TGTGCCAGTAGTATGGCAGGGAGGATTCTGTTTTTT | CASSMAGRILFF
NA | NA | TRBJ1-2 | TRBV7-6 | TGTGCCAGCAGCTTAAGAGGGAACTATGGCTACACCTTC | CASSLRGNYGYTF
NA | NA | TRBJ1-5 | TRBV28 | TGTGCCAGCAGCGGGGGAGGGTGGAGCAATCAGCCCCAGCATTTT | CASSGGGWSNQPQHF
TRBD1 | few | TRBJ2-2 | TRBV7-2 | TGTGCCAGCAGCTTAGCGACAGGGGCGAACTTGAACACCGGGGAGCTGTTTTTT | CASSLATGANLNTGELFF
TRBD1 | medium-sized | TRBJ2-7 | TRBV7-2 | TGTGCCAGCAGCTTAGTTGTCTCAGGGGGTTCCAGCTCCTACGAGCAGTACTTC | CASSLVVSGGSSSYEQYF
NA | NA | TRBJ1-1 | TRBV6-5 | TGTGCCAGCAGTATTAATGTCCGGGGGGACACTGAAGCTTTCTTT | CASSINVRGDTEAFF
TRBD1 | medium-sized | TRBJ2-5 | TRBV2 | TGTGCCAGCGAATCTGGGGCAGGGGGCCAAGAGACCCAGTACTTC | CASESGAGGQETQYF
NA | NA | TRBJ2-2 | TRBV5-1 | TGCCCGTACGGGGCGAACACCGGGGAGCTGTTTTTT | CPYGANTGELFF
NA | NA | TRBJ2-5 | TRBV5-1 | TGCGCCAGCAGCCCGAGGCGGAGTTCCCAAGAGACCCAGTACTTC | CASSPRRSSQETQYF
NA | NA | TRBJ1-1 | TRBV5-1 | TGCGCCAGCAGCCTGGGGGGACTTGGAGCTTTCTTT | CASSLGGLGAFF
NA | NA | TRBJ1-2 | TRBV5-1 | TGCGCCAGCAGCTTGGTCACGCCGGGGGGACCTAACTATGGCTACACCTTC | CASSLVTPGGPNYGYTF
NA | NA | TRBJ2-2 | TRBV10-3 | TGTGCTTCGATAGGGGCGCGCACCGGGGAGCTGTTTTTT | CASIGARTGELFF
TRBD2 | few | TRBJ2-1 | TRBV7-3 | TGTGCCAGCAGCCCGCTAGCGGGACTAGAGCAGTTCTTC | CASSPLAGLEQFF
TRBD1 | medium-sized | TRBJ1-1 | TRBV6-5 | TGTGCCAGCAGTTACCGGGACAGCGCTGAAGCTTTCTTT | CASSYRDSAEAFF
TRBD1 | NA | TRBJ1-1 | TRBV6-9 | TGTGCCAGCAGTTACCGGGACAGCGCTGAAGCTTTCTTT | CASSYRDSAEAFF
NA | NA | TRBJ2-5 | TRBV11-2 | TGTGCCAGCAGCTTATCCGGAACCTCTCGGGAAGAGACCCAGTACTTC | CASSLSGTSREETQYF
TRBD1 | NA | TRBJ2-7 | TRBV7-9 | TGTGCCAGCAGCTTAGCGCCAGGACAGGCCTACGAGCAGTACTTC | CASSLAPGQAYEQYF
TRBD1 | once | TRBJ2-7 | TRBV4-1 | TGCGCCAGCAGCCAACCGGACAGGGGGACCTACGAGCAGTACTTC | CASSQPDRGTYEQYF
TRBD2 | NA | TRBJ2-1 | TRBV11-3 | TGTGCCAGCAGCCGTACACGACTAGCGGGAGGGCCTTACAATGAGCAGTTCTTC | CASSRTRLAGGPYNEQFF
NA | medium-sized | TRBJ1-2 | TRBV13 | TGTGCCAGCAGCTTAGGGGGGCTCGATGGCTACACCTTC | CASSLGGLDGYTF
TRBD2 | few | TRBJ2-3 | TRBV9 | TGTGCCAGCAGCGTATGGCTAGCGGGAAACACAGATACGCAGTATTTT | CASSVWLAGNTDTQYF
TRBD2 | few | TRBJ2-5 | TRBV5-3 | TGTGCCAGAAGCTTGACTAGCGGGGGAACTAAAGAGACCCAGTACTTC | CARSLTSGGTKETQYF
TRBD2 | NA | TRBJ2-5 | TRBV13 | TGTGCCAGCAGCCTCCCGGGACTAGCGGGGTACCAAGAGACCCAGTACTTC | CASSLPGLAGYQETQYF
TRBD1 | few | TRBJ2-3 | TRBV28 | TGTGCCAGCAGTCGGGACAGGTACACAGATACGCAGTATTTT | CASSRDRYTDTQYF
NA | NA | TRBJ1-2 | TRBV28 | TGTGCCAGCAGTTTATTATTATTTCCCGGGGGACGGGTCATTGACTATGGCTACACCTTC | CASSLLLFPGGRVIDYGYTF
NA | NA | TRBJ2-1 | TRBV5-1 | TGCGCCAGCAGCTCGTCCGGGGGCTCCTACAATGAGCAGTTCTTC | CASSSSGGSYNEQFF
NA | medium-sized | TRBJ2-7 | TRBV5-4 | TGTGCCAGCAGCTTGTTTACAGGCTACGAGCAGTACTTC | CASSLFTGYEQYF
TRBD2 | few | TRBJ2-1 | TRBV18 | TGTGCCAGCTCACGTGAGCGGGAGATACGCTCCTACAATGAGCAGTTCTTC | CASSREREIRSYNEQFF
TRBD1 | few | TRBJ2-1 | TRBV27 | TGTGCCAGCAGGCTGTATGGGACAGGGTGGATCAATGAGCAGTTCTTC | CASRLYGTGWINEQFF